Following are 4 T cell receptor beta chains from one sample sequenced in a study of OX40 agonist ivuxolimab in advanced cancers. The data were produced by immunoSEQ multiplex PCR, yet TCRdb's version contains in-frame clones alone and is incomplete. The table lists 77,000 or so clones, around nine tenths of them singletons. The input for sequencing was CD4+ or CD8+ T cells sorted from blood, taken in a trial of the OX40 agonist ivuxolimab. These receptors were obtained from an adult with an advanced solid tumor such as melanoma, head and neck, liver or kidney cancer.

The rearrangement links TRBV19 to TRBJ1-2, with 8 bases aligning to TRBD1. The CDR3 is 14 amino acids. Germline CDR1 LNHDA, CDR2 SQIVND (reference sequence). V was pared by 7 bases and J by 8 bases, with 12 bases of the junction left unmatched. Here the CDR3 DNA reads TGTGCCAGTACTGCGACAGGGGAAGGATACGGCTACACCTTC. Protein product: CASTATGEGYGYTF.

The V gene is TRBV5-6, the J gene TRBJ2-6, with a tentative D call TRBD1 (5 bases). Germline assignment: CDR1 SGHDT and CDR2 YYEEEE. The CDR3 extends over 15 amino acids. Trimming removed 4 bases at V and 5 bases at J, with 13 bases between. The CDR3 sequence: CASSPGGAWANVLTF. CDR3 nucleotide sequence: TGTGCCAGCAGCCCAGGTGGGGCCTGGGCCAACGTCCTGACTTTC.

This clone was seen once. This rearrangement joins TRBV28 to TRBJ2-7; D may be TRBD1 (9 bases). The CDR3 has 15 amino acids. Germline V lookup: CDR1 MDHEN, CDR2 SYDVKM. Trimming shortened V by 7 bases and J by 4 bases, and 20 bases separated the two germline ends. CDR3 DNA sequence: TGTGCCAGCACCCCGGGAGGGGACAGGGTATACGAGCAGTACTTC. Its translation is CASTPGGDRVYEQYF. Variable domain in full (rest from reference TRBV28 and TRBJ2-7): DVKVTQSSRYLVKRTGEKVFLECVQDMDHENMFWYRQDPGLGLRLIYFSYDVKMKEKGDIPEGYSVSREKKERFSLILESASTNQTSMYLCASTPGGDRVYEQYFGPGTRLTVT.

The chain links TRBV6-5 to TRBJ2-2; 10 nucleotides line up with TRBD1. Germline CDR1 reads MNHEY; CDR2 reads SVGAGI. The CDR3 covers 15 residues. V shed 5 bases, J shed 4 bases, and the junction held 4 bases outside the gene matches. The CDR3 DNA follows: TGTGCCAGCAGTGCCGGGACAGGGGCCACCGGGGAGCTGTTTTTT. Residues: CASSAGTGATGELFF.